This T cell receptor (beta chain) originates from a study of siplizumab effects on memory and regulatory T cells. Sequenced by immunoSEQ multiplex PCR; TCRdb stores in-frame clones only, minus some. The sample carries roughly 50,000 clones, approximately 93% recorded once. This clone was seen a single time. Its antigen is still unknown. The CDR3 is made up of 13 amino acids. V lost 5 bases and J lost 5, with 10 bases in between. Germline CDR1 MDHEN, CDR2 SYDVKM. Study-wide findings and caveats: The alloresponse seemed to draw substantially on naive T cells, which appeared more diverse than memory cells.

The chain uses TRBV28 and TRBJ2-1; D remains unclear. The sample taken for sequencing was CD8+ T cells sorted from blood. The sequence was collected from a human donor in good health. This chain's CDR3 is CASSRRLDNEQFF. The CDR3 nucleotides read TGTGCCAGCAGTCGAAGGTTGGACAATGAGCAGTTCTTC.